This T cell receptor beta chain was sequenced for a study of T cell repertoires in cytomegalovirus infection. TCRdb fed the reads into MiXCR, producing one record per CDR3 protein. The repertoire holds about 480,000 distinct CDR3 sequences, roughly 34% seen once, with roughly 16% in the top ten. There are 14 residues in the CDR3. V was clipped by 3 bases and J by 1 base, with 9 bases between them. About this clonotype: The antigen remains unidentified.

The sequenced sample was cultured PBMCs, obtained from culture after CMV antigen stimulation. This sequence joins TRBV12-3 or TRBV12-4 and TRBJ1-1; D unclear. The TCR was taken from a human donor in good health (CMV status not recorded). Some clones in this sample may be carry-over from other donors' samples. The CDR3 reads CASSFDGTNTEAFF. The DNA for the CDR3 is TGTGCCAGCAGTTTCGACGGAACGAACACTGAAGCTTTCTTT.